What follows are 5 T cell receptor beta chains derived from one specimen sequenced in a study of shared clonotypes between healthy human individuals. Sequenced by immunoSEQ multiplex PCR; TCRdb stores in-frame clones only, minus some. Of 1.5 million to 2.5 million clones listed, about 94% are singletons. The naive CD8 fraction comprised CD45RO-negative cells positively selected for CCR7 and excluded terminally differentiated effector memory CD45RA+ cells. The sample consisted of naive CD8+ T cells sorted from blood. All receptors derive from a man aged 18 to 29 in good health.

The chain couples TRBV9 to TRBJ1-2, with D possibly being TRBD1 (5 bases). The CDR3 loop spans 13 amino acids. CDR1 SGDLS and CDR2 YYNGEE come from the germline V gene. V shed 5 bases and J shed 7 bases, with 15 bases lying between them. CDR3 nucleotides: TGTGCCAGCAGGGGTCTCGGGGCCGGTGGCTACACCTTC. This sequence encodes CASRGLGAGGYTF. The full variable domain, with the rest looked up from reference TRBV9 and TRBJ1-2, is DSGVTQTPKHLITATGQRVTLRCSPRSGDLSVYWYQQSLDQGLQFLIQYYNGEERAKGNILERFSAQQFPDLHSELNLSSLELGDSALYFCASRGLGAGGYTFGSGTRLTVV.

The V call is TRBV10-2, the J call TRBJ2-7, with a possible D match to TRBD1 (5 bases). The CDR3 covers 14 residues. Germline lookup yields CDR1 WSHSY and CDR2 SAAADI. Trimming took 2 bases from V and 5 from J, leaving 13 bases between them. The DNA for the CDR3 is TGCGCCAGCAGTGAGGAACAGGTTTGGGACGAGCAGTACTTC. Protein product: CASSEEQVWDEQYF.

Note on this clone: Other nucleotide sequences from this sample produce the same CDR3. CDR3: CASSQEGGYEQYF. CDR3 nucleotide sequence: TGTGCCAGCAGCCAAGAGGGGGGCTACGAGCAGTACTTC. This sequence joins TRBV14 and TRBJ2-7, with D possibly being TRBD2 (6 bases). Trimming cost V 0 bases and J 3 bases, with 6 bases left between them. CDR1 is SGHDN, CDR2 FVKESK, per germline. The CDR3 contains 13 residues.

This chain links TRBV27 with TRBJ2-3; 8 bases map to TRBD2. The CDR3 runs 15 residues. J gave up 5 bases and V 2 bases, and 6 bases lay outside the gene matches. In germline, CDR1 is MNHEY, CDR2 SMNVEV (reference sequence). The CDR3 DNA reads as TGTGCCAGCAGTTTAGTGGTAGCGGGAAGAGATACGCAGTATTTT. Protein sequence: CASSLVVAGRDTQYF.

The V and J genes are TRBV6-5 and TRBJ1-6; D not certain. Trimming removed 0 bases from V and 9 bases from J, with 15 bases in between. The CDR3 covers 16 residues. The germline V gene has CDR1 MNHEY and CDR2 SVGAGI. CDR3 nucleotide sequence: TGTGCCAGCAGTTACTCGATAACGGGGATCGGTTCACCCCTCCACTTT. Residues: CASSYSITGIGSPLHF.